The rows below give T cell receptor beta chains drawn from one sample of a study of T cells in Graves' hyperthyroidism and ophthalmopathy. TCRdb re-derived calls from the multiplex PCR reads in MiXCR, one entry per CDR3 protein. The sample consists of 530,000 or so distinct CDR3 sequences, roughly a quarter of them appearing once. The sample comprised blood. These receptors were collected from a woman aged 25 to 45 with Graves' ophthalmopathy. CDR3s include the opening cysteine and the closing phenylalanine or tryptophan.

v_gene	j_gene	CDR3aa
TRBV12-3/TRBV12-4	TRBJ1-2	CASSPSPTVSYGYTF
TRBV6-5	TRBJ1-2	CASSYSTVRGYGYTF
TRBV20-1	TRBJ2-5	CSARDVVVETQYF
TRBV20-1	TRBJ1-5	CSARDKGNSNQPQHF
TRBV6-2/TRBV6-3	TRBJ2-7	CASSSPASGYTYEQYF
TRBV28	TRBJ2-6	CASSLDAAISGANVLTF
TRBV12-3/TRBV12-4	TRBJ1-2	CASSQTGGGYGYTF
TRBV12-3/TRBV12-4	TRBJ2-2	CASSFRTSSTGELFF
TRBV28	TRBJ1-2	CASSTGVHGYTF
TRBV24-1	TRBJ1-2	CATSDPTGPHTF
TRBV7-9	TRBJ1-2	CASSPLAGLDGYTF
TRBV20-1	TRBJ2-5	CSGSRETQYF
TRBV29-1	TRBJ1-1	CSVEDPRTGNTEAFF
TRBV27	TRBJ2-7	CASSSTLTAYEQYF
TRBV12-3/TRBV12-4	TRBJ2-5	CASSPSGLGETQYF
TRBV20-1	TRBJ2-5	CSARGPDPKETQYF
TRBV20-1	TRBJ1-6	CSARDPGQGGRGAPLHF
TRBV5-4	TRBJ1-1	CASSLSTVNTEAFF
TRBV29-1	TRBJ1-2	CSVGPGLRYGYTF
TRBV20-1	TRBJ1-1	CSARKNLGTGSTEAFF
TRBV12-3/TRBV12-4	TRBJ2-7	CASRSSGVQHEQYF
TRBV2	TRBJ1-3	CASRVNSGNTIYF
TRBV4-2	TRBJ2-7	CASSQTGTGTYEQYF
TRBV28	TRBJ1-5	CASSLPGGNNQPQHF
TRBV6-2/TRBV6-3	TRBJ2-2	CASSLDRYPTNTGELFF
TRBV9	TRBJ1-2	CASSGYRGLDGYTF
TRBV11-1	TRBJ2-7	CASSLMTGVGAYEQYF
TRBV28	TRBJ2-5	CASSFLVTGETQYF
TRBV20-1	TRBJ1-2	CSAPLAANYGYTF
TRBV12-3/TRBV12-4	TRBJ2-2	CASIRQGSGELFF
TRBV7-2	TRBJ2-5	CASSPTPGRQETQYF
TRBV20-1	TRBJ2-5	CSARRASDGETQYF
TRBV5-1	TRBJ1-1	CVSSLGGLAEAFF
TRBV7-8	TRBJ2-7	CASIPGLLRAEQYF
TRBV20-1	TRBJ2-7	CSAVSGGNSYEQYF
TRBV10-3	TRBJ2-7	CAISGQGYEQYF
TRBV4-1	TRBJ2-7	CASSQVVPRGSYEQYF
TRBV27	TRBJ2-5	CASSRTSGTTQYF
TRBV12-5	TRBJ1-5	CASGLADTYSNQPQHF
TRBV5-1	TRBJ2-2	CASRQLTTGELFF
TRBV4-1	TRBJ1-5	CASSQTPGRYSNQPQHF
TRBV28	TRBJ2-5	CASSPGDKVETQYF